Sequencing of this TCR beta chain was carried out in a study of T cell responses to AZD1222 COVID-19 vaccine. Germline CDR1 reads MNHEY; CDR2 reads SVGAGI. V lost 1 base to trimming and J lost 2 bases, with 5 bases between them. This CDR3 is built from 13 residues. Findings and caveats of the study: Spike-specific TCR breadth and depth rose after two AZD1222 doses.

This clone was seen only once. Its antigen remains unknown. The assay was immunoSEQ multiplex PCR, and TCRdb's table has in-frame clones only and misses some. The table has about 100,000 clones, around nine tenths seen once. The sequence came from an adult in good health. The gene calls are TRBV6-5 and TRBJ1-1; D remains unclear. The source was peripheral blood, collected on day 0 of AZD1222 vaccination. CDR3 sequence reads: CASSYYGNTEAFF. CDR3 nucleotide sequence: TGTGCCAGCAGTTACTACGGAAACACTGAAGCTTTCTTT.